This T cell receptor (beta chain) stems from a study of CD8 T cells in ankylosing spondylitis. Trimming removed 6 bases at V and 5 bases at J, with 13 bases between. This CDR3 spans 14 amino acids. Regarding the study as a whole: For ankylosing spondylitis blood, a TCR beta motif of about 8 highly homologous variants appeared characteristic. There were earlier reports of some motif variants in reactive arthritis synovial fluid and blood. Disease-associated clonotypes exhibited CD8+ identity and were relatively infrequent in peripheral blood. It was reported that disease-linked clones were significantly enriched in matched ankylosing spondylitis synovial fluid.

About this clonotype itself: Its matching antigen is unknown.

Using its own MiXCR run on the 5' RACE reads, TCRdb lists one record per CDR3 protein. The repertoire holds about 700,000 distinct CDR3 sequences, with around 17% as singletons. This sequence originates from a male donor with ankylosing spondylitis. The specimen sequenced was blood, either unsorted or a sorted T cell fraction (not recorded which). The chain combines TRBV12-3 or TRBV12-4 with TRBJ1-4, with D unclear. The DNA for the CDR3 is TGTGCCAGCAGCCCCCAGGTCCGCAATGAAAAACTGTTTTTT. Protein product: CASSPQVRNEKLFF.